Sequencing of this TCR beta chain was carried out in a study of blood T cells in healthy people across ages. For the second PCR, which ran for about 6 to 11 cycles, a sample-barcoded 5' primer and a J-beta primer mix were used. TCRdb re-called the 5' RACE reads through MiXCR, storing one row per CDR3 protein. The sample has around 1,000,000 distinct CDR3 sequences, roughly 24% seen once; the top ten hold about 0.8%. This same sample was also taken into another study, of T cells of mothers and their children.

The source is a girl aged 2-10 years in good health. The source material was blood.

The CDR3 spells CAINGQPLEAFF. The CDR3 DNA sequence: TGTGCCATCAACGGACAGCCACTCGAAGCTTTCTTT. The chain uses TRBV10-3 and TRBJ1-1; D is perhaps TRBD1 (6 bases). V gave up 7 bases and J gave up 8 bases, with 14 bases separating them. CDR3 length equals 12 residues. The germline V gene encodes CDR1 ENHRY and CDR2 SYGVKD.